Following are 16 T cell receptor beta chains from one sample sequenced in a study of shared T cell receptors in the human thymus. Produced via immunoSEQ multiplex PCR; TCRdb's table is partial and in-frame only. The repertoire has hundreds of thousands of clones, around 89% of them found once; the top ten carry 0.008% to 0.011%. In addition, the sample was reused for a study of human thymus T cells.

The sample consisted of thymocytes. These TCRs come from a boy younger than two with a congenital heart defect.

This chain joins TRBV5-1 and TRBJ2-6; D perhaps matches TRBD1 (5 bases). V was shortened by 0 bases and J by 2 bases, with 15 bases between the two germline ends. CDR3 length equals 18 residues. Germline-derived CDR1 and CDR2 are SGHRS and YFSETQ. The CDR3 nucleotides read TGCGCCAGCAGCTTGGCCCCAGGGTACCCTCCTGGGGCCAACGTCCTGACTTTC. Protein sequence: CASSLAPGYPPGANVLTF. The entire variable domain, with the rest obtained from reference TRBV5-1 and TRBJ2-6, is as follows: KAGVTQTPRYLIKTRGQQVTLSCSPISGHRSVSWYQQTPGQGLQFLFEYFSETQRNKGNFPGRFSGRQFSNSRSEMNVSTLELGDSALYLCASSLAPGYPPGANVLTFGAGSRLTVL.

J is TRBJ2-1 and V is TRBV14, with TRBD1 matching over 7 bases. CDR3 length equals 17 residues. Germline V CDR1 and CDR2: SGHDN, FVKESK. J was trimmed by 3 bases and V by 4 bases; bases with no gene match: 12. The CDR3 bases are TGTGCCAGCAGCCGCCCCGGGACAGAAAACTTCTACAATGAGCAGTTCTTC. It specifies CASSRPGTENFYNEQFF.

The chain joins TRBV7-9 to TRBJ1-1; tentative D call: TRBD1 (6 bases). The germline V gene encodes CDR1 SEHNR and CDR2 FQNEAQ (reference sequence). This CDR3 comprises 15 residues. The V end lost 5 bases, the J end lost 1 base, and 14 bases lay between the germline ends. CDR3 residues: CASSTPTGENTEAFF. The CDR3 DNA reads as TGTGCCAGCAGCACCCCGACAGGCGAGAACACTGAAGCTTTCTTT.

The rearrangement joins TRBV10-2 to TRBJ2-7; 11 bases agree with TRBD2. There are 16 residues in the CDR3. Germline V CDR1 and CDR2: WSHSY, SAAADI. V gave up 2 bases and J gave up 2 bases; unmatched junction bases: 5. The CDR3, as DNA: TGCGCCAGCAGTGAGCCACGACTAGCGGGGCCCTACGAGCAGTACTTC. This sequence encodes CASSEPRLAGPYEQYF.

The table lists this clone with a few counts. CDR3 sequence: CASRRKCQRNTIYF. The CDR3 DNA reads TGTGCCAGCAGGAGAAAATGCCAACGGAACACCATATATTTT. The chain couples TRBV7-3 to TRBJ1-3; D not resolved. This CDR3 contains 14 residues. Germline assignment: CDR1 SGHTA and CDR2 FQGTGA. V lost 6 bases to trimming and J lost 7 bases, with 16 bases between them.

This chain connects TRBV7-9 to TRBJ2-1, with 12 positions matching TRBD2. This CDR3 comprises 16 residues. Per the germline V gene, CDR1 is SEHNR and CDR2 is FQNEAQ (reference sequence). The V segment lost 5 bases and the J segment 4 bases; nucleotides outside the gene matches: 6. The CDR3 reads CASSSPGTSGYNEQFF. The CDR3 nucleotides are TGTGCCAGCAGCAGCCCCGGGACTAGCGGGTACAATGAGCAGTTCTTC. The full variable domain, with the rest looked up from reference TRBV7-9 and TRBJ2-1, is DTGVSQNPRHKITKRGQNVTFRCDPISEHNRLYWYRQTLGQGPEFLTYFQNEAQLEKSRLLSDRFSAERPKGSFSTLEIQRTEQGDSAMYLCASSSPGTSGYNEQFFGPGTRLTVL.

This chain connects TRBV6-1 to TRBJ1-1; 10 nucleotides agree with TRBD1. From germline, CDR1 is MNHNS and CDR2 SASEGT. The CDR3 loop spans 14 amino acids. V lost 5 bases, J lost 7 bases, and 7 bases stayed unmatched. The CDR3 loop is CASSTRQGAGEAFF. DNA for the CDR3: TGTGCCAGCAGTACCAGACAGGGGGCTGGTGAAGCTTTCTTT.

The V call is TRBV7-2, the J call TRBJ2-5; 13 bases agree with TRBD2. CDR3 length equals 19 residues. With V trimmed by 4 bases and J by 5 bases, 16 bases remained unmatched. Germline V lookup: CDR1 SGHTA, CDR2 FQGNSA. The CDR3 DNA reads as TGTGCCAGCAGCTACCCCGTGGCCCCGGGACTAGCGGGGATGGAGACCCAGTACTTC. Amino acid sequence: CASSYPVAPGLAGMETQYF.

The rearrangement joins TRBV5-1 to TRBJ1-3; perhaps TRBD1 as D (5 bases). V was cut by 0 bases and J by 0 bases, with 13 bases left in between. The germline CDR1 and CDR2 sequences are SGHRS and YFSETQ. The CDR3 is 17 amino acids. The CDR3 sequence: CASSLAYLGDSGNTIYF. The CDR3 nucleotides read TGCGCCAGCAGCTTGGCTTATCTAGGGGACTCTGGAAACACCATATATTTT.

V is TRBV30 and J is TRBJ1-2; 8 bases are shared with TRBD1. Losses at the gene ends were 1 base for V and 10 bases for J; bases not matched to a gene: 8. CDR3 length: 13 residues. Germline lookup yields CDR1 GTSNPN and CDR2 SVGIG (reference sequence). The CDR3 DNA is TGTGCCTGGAGTGCGGAAACAGGGGGTTACTACACCTTC. Translated: CAWSAETGGYYTF.

The chain uses TRBV4-1 and TRBJ2-6, with D perhaps TRBD1 (6 bases). CDR1 and CDR2 from the germline V gene are MGHRA and YSYEKL. CDR3 length: 17 residues. V was pared by 1 base and J by 0 bases, with 10 bases between. CDR3 loop: CASSQGGRYSGANVLTF. In DNA form, the CDR3 reads TGCGCCAGCAGCCAAGGGGGGCGGTACTCTGGGGCCAACGTCCTGACTTTC.

There are a few counts of this clone. The chain employs TRBV5-6 and TRBJ2-7; tentatively, D is TRBD1 (5 bases). CDR1 is SGHDT, CDR2 YYEEEE, per germline. Trimming left V 0 bases short and J 5 bases short, with 9 bases between. This CDR3 comprises 13 residues. CDR3 protein: CASSLARVHEQYF. In DNA form, the CDR3 reads TGTGCCAGCAGCTTGGCCAGGGTCCACGAGCAGTACTTC.

This rearrangement joins TRBV28 to TRBJ2-5, with 11 bases identical to TRBD1. With V trimmed by 10 bases and J by 0 bases, 25 bases remained unmatched. This CDR3 is built from 21 residues. Germline V gene lookup returns CDR1 MDHEN and CDR2 SYDVKM. This CDR3 reads CATQGRTGGLERPTYQETQYF. CDR3 nucleotide sequence: TGTGCCACCCAAGGTAGGACAGGGGGCTTGGAGCGGCCGACGTACCAAGAGACCCAGTACTTC.

For this clone: Other DNA sequences from this sample encode an identical CDR3 as well. The rearrangement uses TRBV14 and TRBJ2-5; perhaps TRBD1 as D (6 bases). The CDR3 runs 14 residues. Deletions cut 1 base from V and 3 bases from J, with 9 bases between. Germline V gene lookup returns CDR1 SGHDN and CDR2 FVKESK. The CDR3 sequence is CASSQVAGEETQYF. The CDR3 DNA reads TGTGCCAGCAGCCAAGTAGCAGGGGAAGAGACCCAGTACTTC.

This sequence joins TRBV28 and TRBJ2-5, with 7 bases matching TRBD2. The CDR3 is 15 amino acids. Trimming removed 4 bases from V and 2 bases from J; junction bases left unmatched: 7. The germline gives CDR1 MDHEN, CDR2 SYDVKM. The CDR3: CASSYGLAAQETQYF. CDR3 sequence (DNA): TGTGCCAGCAGTTATGGGCTAGCGGCACAAGAGACCCAGTACTTC.

The chain couples TRBV7-8 to TRBJ2-7; the match to TRBD1 covers 9 bases. Germline V gene data show CDR1 as SGHVS and CDR2 as FQNEAQ. CDR3 length: 15 amino acids. V lost 5 bases, J lost 6 bases, and 11 bases stayed unmatched. In nucleotides, the CDR3 is TGTGCCAGCAGCACGCCTACAGGGGGCTCGTGCGAGCAGTACTTC. It yields the protein CASSTPTGGSCEQYF.